The rows below give T cell receptor beta chains drawn from one sample of a study of cytotoxic CD8 clonotypes in ibrutinib-treated CLL. This table comes from immunoSEQ multiplex PCR, and its TCRdb copy is limited to in-frame clones, with some not included. The sample contains 95,000 to 100,000 clones, more than 75% of which appear only once. Here the sequenced sample was PBMCs, taken after 12 months of ibrutinib treatment. The receptors shown here come from a human donor with chronic lymphocytic leukemia. CDR3s include the opening cysteine and the closing phenylalanine or tryptophan. The D gene is left open where the match is weak. Only some rows state a clone size, as once, few, many or a class for expanded clones.

TRBJ2-3 TRBV7-2 - TRBD1 15 CASSLGQGITDTQYF TGTGCCAGCAGCTTAGGACAGGGGATCACAGATACGCAGTATTTT
TRBJ1-6 TRBV19 once - 14 CASTTGEPDSPLHF TGTGCCAGTACCACGGGAGAACCAGATTCACCCCTCCACTTT
TRBJ1-1 TRBV27 - - 14 CASKYSAFGTEAFF TGTGCCAGCAAATATTCGGCCTTTGGGACTGAAGCTTTCTTT
TRBJ1-2 TRBV18 few - 13 CASSPMTSYGYTF TGTGCCAGCTCACCTATGACAAGCTATGGCTACACCTTC
TRBJ1-1 TRBV7-3 few - 14 CASSYGLTNTEAFF TGTGCCAGCAGCTACGGGTTGACGAACACTGAAGCTTTCTTT
TRBJ2-7 TRBV4-1 few - 13 CASSQTEIYEQYF TGCGCCAGCAGCCAGACAGAGATCTACGAGCAGTACTTC
TRBJ2-4 TRBV30 - - 14 CAWSVTPAKNIQYF TGTGCCTGGAGTGTAACCCCAGCCAAAAACATTCAGTACTTC
TRBJ2-7 TRBV5-5 - - 15 CASSFGVTGTNEQYF TGTGCCAGCAGCTTTGGGGTCACAGGGACAAACGAGCAGTACTTC
TRBJ1-1 TRBV29-1 - TRBD1 12 CSVGTGQTEAFF TGCAGCGTCGGGACAGGGCAGACTGAAGCTTTCTTT
TRBJ2-7 TRBV23-1 - - 13 CASRCYRAEEQYF TGCGCCAGCAGATGCTACCGGGCCGAGGAGCAGTACTTC
TRBJ1-1 TRBV25-1 - - 14 CASSARNRVTEAFF TGTGCCAGCAGTGCCAGGAATCGTGTCACTGAAGCTTTCTTT
TRBJ2-3 TRBV9 - TRBD2 15 CASSLFSGGTDTQYF TGTGCCAGCAGCCTATTCAGCGGGGGCACAGATACGCAGTATTTT
TRBJ2-7 TRBV11-3 - - 16 CASSLEPSAESYEQYF TGTGCCAGCAGCTTAGAACCTTCCGCAGAAAGCTACGAGCAGTACTTC
TRBJ2-7 TRBV27 - - 15 CASSLSGTDVYEQYF TGTGCCAGCAGTTTATCTGGGACGGACGTTTACGAGCAGTACTTC
TRBJ2-1 TRBV19 - TRBD1 18 CASSTRAAGGTYGDEQFF TGTGCCAGTAGTACGAGGGCGGCAGGGGGAACCTATGGGGATGAGCAGTTCTTC
TRBJ1-3 TRBV5-6 - TRBD1 15 CASSETGAGGNTIYF TGTGCCAGCAGCGAGACAGGGGCGGGCGGAAACACCATATATTTT
TRBJ2-1 TRBV30 - TRBD2 16 CAWSIGTSGGDNEQFF TGTGCCTGGAGTATAGGGACTAGCGGGGGGGACAATGAGCAGTTCTTC
TRBJ2-6 TRBV2 - - 16 CASLGLLLSGANVLTF TGTGCCAGCTTGGGGCTCCTTCTCTCTGGGGCCAACGTCCTGACTTTC
TRBJ1-2 TRBV19 - - 13 CASSETGLRGYTF TGTGCCAGTAGTGAGACAGGCCTTAGGGGCTACACCTTC
TRBJ1-6 TRBV4-2 - - 13 CASSRVSASPLHF TGTGCCAGCAGCCGGGTGAGTGCTTCACCCCTCCACTTT
TRBJ1-2 TRBV11-3 - - 16 CASSLYSTRGNYGYTF TGTGCCAGCAGCTTATACTCGACAAGGGGAAACTATGGCTACACCTTC
TRBJ1-3 TRBV28 - TRBD1 15 CASSPGTGAGNTIYF TGTGCCAGCAGTCCCGGGACAGGGGCCGGAAACACCATATATTTT
TRBJ1-4 TRBV18 - - 14 CASSPGKTNEKLFF TGTGCCAGCTCCCCGGGAAAAACAAATGAAAAACTGTTTTTT
TRBJ2-2 TRBV28 - - 13 CASSWTYTGELFF TGTGCCAGCAGTTGGACATACACCGGGGAGCTGTTTTTT
TRBJ2-2 TRBV5-6 - - 15 CASSLVQGDTGELFF TGTGCCAGCAGCTTGGTACAGGGAGACACCGGGGAGCTGTTTTTT
TRBJ1-1 TRBV11-1 - - 13 CASSPRGNTEAFF TGTGCCAGCAGCCCACGGGGGAACACTGAAGCTTTCTTT
TRBJ1-1 TRBV10-3 few - 14 CAIRDSGGNTEAFF TGTGCCATCAGGGACTCCGGAGGGAACACTGAAGCTTTCTTT
TRBJ2-5 TRBV14 - TRBD2 15 CASSPRGGFRETQYF TGTGCCAGCAGCCCGCGCGGGGGGTTCAGAGAGACCCAGTACTTC
TRBJ2-7 TRBV2 - - 12 CASSLQGPEQYF TGTGCCAGCAGTCTTCAGGGCCCCGAGCAGTACTTC
TRBJ1-3 TRBV18 - TRBD1 16 CASSAGQGATGNTIYF TGTGCCAGCTCAGCTGGACAGGGGGCGACTGGAAACACCATATATTTT
TRBJ1-3 TRBV6-6 - - 15 CASSYSGGSGNTIYF TGTGCCAGCAGTTACTCGGGGGGCTCTGGAAACACCATATATTTT
TRBJ1-5 TRBV7-2 few - 15 CASSLGRVGNQPQHF TGTGCCAGCAGCTTAGGACGGGTAGGCAATCAGCCCCAGCATTTT
TRBJ2-7 TRBV6-5 - - 15 CASSRDGISPYEQYF TGTGCCAGCAGCCGGGACGGCATTTCCCCCTACGAGCAGTACTTC
TRBJ2-2 TRBV4-2 - - 14 CASSGTMNTGELFF TGTGCCAGTTCCGGGACGATGAACACCGGGGAGCTGTTTTTT
TRBJ2-5 TRBV27 - - 14 CASSLVGGGETQYF TGTGCCAGCAGTTTGGTGGGGGGCGGGGAGACCCAGTACTTC
TRBJ2-5 TRBV9 - TRBD2 14 CASSVEGRGETQYF TGTGCCAGCAGCGTTGAGGGGAGGGGCGAGACCCAGTACTTC
TRBJ1-3 TRBV5-1 - - 16 CASSLAGGVGGNTIYF TGCGCCAGCAGCTTGGCGGGTGGCGTCGGCGGAAACACCATATATTTT
TRBJ1-6 TRBV5-1 few TRBD1 17 CASSLGLTGTGSSPLHF TGCGCCAGCAGCTTGGGGCTCACCGGGACAGGATCTTCACCCCTCCACTTT
TRBJ2-7 TRBV19 - - 14 CASKPQGRGYEQYF TGTGCCAGTAAGCCCCAGGGCCGCGGTTACGAGCAGTACTTC
TRBJ2-7 TRBV4-2 - TRBD2 15 CASSQGTSGNYEQYF TGTGCCAGCAGCCAGGGGACTAGCGGGAACTACGAGCAGTACTTC
TRBJ2-5 TRBV4-2 - - 13 CASSQAVQETQYF TGTGCCAGCAGCCAAGCAGTGCAGGAGACCCAGTACTTC
TRBJ1-2 TRBV7-3 once - 15 CASSLDGAWSYGYTF TGTGCCAGCAGCTTAGACGGGGCGTGGAGCTATGGCTACACCTTC
TRBJ2-3 TRBV5-1 - TRBD2 18 CASSSTPRTSGEPPMINF TGCGCCAGCAGCTCCACTCCAAGGACTAGCGGGGAGCCACCTATGATCAATTTT
TRBJ1-1 TRBV5-6 - - 16 CASSPPGGNMNTEAFF TGTGCCAGCAGCCCCCCGGGGGGCAACATGAACACTGAAGCTTTCTTT
TRBJ1-5 TRBV28 - TRBD1 15 CASSEGAPYNQPQHF TGTGCCAGCAGCGAGGGGGCCCCTTACAATCAGCCCCAGCATTTT
TRBJ2-7 TRBV5-4 - - 14 CASSSRGDSREQYF TGTGCCAGCAGCTCGAGGGGGGACTCTCGCGAGCAGTACTTC
TRBJ2-7 TRBV4-1 - - 13 CASSQGDTREQYF TGCGCCAGCAGCCAAGGAGACACACGGGAGCAGTACTTC
TRBJ1-1 TRBV10-3 - - 13 CAISDKPNTEAFF TGTGCCATCAGTGACAAGCCGAACACTGAAGCTTTCTTT
TRBJ2-1 TRBV11-2 - TRBD1 14 CASSRPGQNNEQFF TGTGCCAGCAGCCGACCGGGACAGAACAATGAGCAGTTCTTC
TRBJ1-3 TRBV7-8 - - 13 CASSLSSGNTIYF TGTGCCAGCAGCTTAAGCTCTGGAAACACCATATATTTT
TRBJ2-2 TRBV5-1 - - 16 CASSLSSTRNTGELFF TGCGCCAGCAGCTTGTCTTCCACGAGGAACACCGGGGAGCTGTTTTTT